This TCR beta chain was captured in a study of OX40 agonist ivuxolimab in advanced cancers. Across the study: Every patient in dose escalation had hepatocellular carcinoma, melanoma, renal cell or head and neck cancer. Partial response was recorded in three patients: one hepatocellular carcinoma and two cutaneous melanoma cases.

Produced via immunoSEQ multiplex PCR; TCRdb's table is partial and in-frame only. Seen here are about 31,000 clones, just under 90% observed once, and the top ten hold more than 30%. The sequence came from an adult with an advanced solid tumor such as melanoma, head and neck, liver or kidney cancer. Source: CD4+ or CD8+ T cells sorted from blood, taken in a trial of the OX40 agonist ivuxolimab.

Here the CDR3 reads CASSPTGTASYNEQFF. CDR3 in DNA: TGTGCCAGCTCACCGACCGGGACGGCCTCCTACAATGAGCAGTTCTTC. The chain joins TRBV18 to TRBJ2-1; either TRBD1 or TRBD2 may supply D (5 bases each). V lost 3 bases to trimming and J lost 0 bases, with 12 bases between them. This CDR3 is built from 16 residues. Germline V gives CDR1 KGHSH, CDR2 LQKENI.